What follows are 10 T cell receptor beta chains derived from one specimen sequenced in a study of cytomegalovirus exposure and HLA in healthy donors. Researchers ran the PCR with 60 Vbeta and 13 Jbeta primers. The data were produced by immunoSEQ multiplex PCR, yet TCRdb's version contains in-frame clones alone and is incomplete. The profile shows approximately 260,000 clones, 80% to 90% of them singletons. The sequenced sample consisted of PBMCs. These receptor sequences come from a middle-aged woman in good health and CMV-seropositive.

V usage is TRBV10-1 and J usage is TRBJ1-6; 7 nucleotides match TRBD1. The V segment lost 8 bases and the J segment 10 bases; nucleotides outside the gene matches: 14. In germline, CDR1 is WNHNN, CDR2 SYGVQD (reference sequence). The CDR3 is 15 amino acids. The CDR3 here is CASASPDRVDSPLHF. CDR3 nucleotides: TGCGCCAGCGCCTCTCCCGACAGGGTGGACTCACCCCTCCACTTT.

The chain joins TRBV2 to TRBJ2-7, with a tentative D call TRBD2 (5 bases). Germline-derived CDR1 and CDR2 are SNHLY and FYNNEI. V was cut by 2 bases and J by 3 bases, with 11 bases left in between. CDR3 length: 14 amino acids. The CDR3: CASSEIYGNYEQYF. The CDR3 DNA reads as TGTGCCAGCAGTGAAATATACGGGAACTACGAGCAGTACTTC.

This clone was seen just once. The rearrangement joins TRBV19 to TRBJ1-5; possible D gene TRBD1, 5 bases. The CDR3 length is 14 residues. Germline CDR1 and CDR2: LNHDA and SQIVND (reference sequence). V shed 5 bases and J shed 3 bases, with 11 bases lying between them. CDR3 DNA sequence: TGTGCCAGTAGTCTCGACAGCATCAATCAGCCCCAGCATTTT. This gives the protein CASSLDSINQPQHF.

This chain joins TRBV5-6 and TRBJ2-3; 12 bases agree with TRBD2. V shed 3 bases and J 3 bases; nucleotides not matched to a gene: 11. Germline V gene lookup returns CDR1 SGHDT and CDR2 YYEEEE. The CDR3 is 18 residues long. The CDR3 nucleotides are TGTGCCAGCAGCTCCTTCCGAACTCTAGCGGGAGGGACAGATACGCAGTATTTT. It encodes CASSSFRTLAGGTDTQYF.

The CDR3 reads CASSLIKGDGYTF. Written as DNA, the CDR3 is TGTGCCAGTAGCCTCATCAAGGGAGATGGCTACACCTTC. J is TRBJ1-2 and V is TRBV19; D call uncertain. Trimming pared 6 bases from V and 6 bases from J, leaving 14 bases between. Looked up from germline, CDR1 is LNHDA and CDR2 is SQIVND (reference sequence). CDR3 length: 13 residues.

This chain links TRBV28 with TRBJ1-1, with TRBD1 matching over 7 bases. CDR1 MDHEN and CDR2 SYDVKM come from the germline V gene. CDR3 length: 16 residues. The V and J ends lost 7 bases and 1 base, in that order; junction bases with no gene match: 12. CDR3 region: CASTYRPRQGNTEAFF. The CDR3 region has the DNA TGTGCCAGCACCTATCGGCCCAGACAGGGGAACACTGAAGCTTTCTTT.

The V gene is TRBV7-9, the J gene TRBJ1-5, with 8 bases identical to TRBD1. In germline, CDR1 is SEHNR, CDR2 FQNEAQ (reference sequence). The CDR3 is made up of 14 amino acids. After removal of 5 bases from V and 4 bases from J, the junction contained 4 bases not matched to a gene. CDR3 sequence: CASSRTGQNQPQHF. The CDR3 bases are TGTGCCAGCAGCCGGACAGGGCAGAATCAGCCCCAGCATTTT.

The rearrangement links TRBV11-2 to TRBJ2-3, with D hard to call. The V end lost 5 bases, the J end lost 4 bases, and 16 bases lay between the germline ends. The CDR3 sequence is 15 residues long. In germline, CDR1 is SGHAT, CDR2 FQNNGV. As DNA, the CDR3 is TGTGCCAGCAGCCAAGACCCCAGCGTGGCAGATACGCAGTATTTT. Residues: CASSQDPSVADTQYF.

The chain uses TRBV7-9 and TRBJ1-6; 10 positions match TRBD1. This CDR3 comprises 15 residues. With V trimmed by 5 bases and J by 6 bases, 4 bases remained unmatched. In germline, CDR1 is SEHNR, CDR2 FQNEAQ (reference sequence). CDR3 in DNA: TGTGCCAGCAGCCGGACAGGGGGTCGTAATTCACCCCTCCACTTT. Protein sequence: CASSRTGGRNSPLHF.

The chain is built from TRBV4-3 and TRBJ1-2; D is possibly TRBD1 (5 bases). This CDR3 has 15 residues. Looked up from germline, CDR1 is LGHNA and CDR2 is YSLEER. Deletions cut 0 bases from V and 2 bases from J, with 10 bases between. As DNA, the CDR3 is TGCGCCAGCAGCCAAGACAGGGTAGTAAACTATGGCTACACCTTC. Its translation: CASSQDRVVNYGYTF.